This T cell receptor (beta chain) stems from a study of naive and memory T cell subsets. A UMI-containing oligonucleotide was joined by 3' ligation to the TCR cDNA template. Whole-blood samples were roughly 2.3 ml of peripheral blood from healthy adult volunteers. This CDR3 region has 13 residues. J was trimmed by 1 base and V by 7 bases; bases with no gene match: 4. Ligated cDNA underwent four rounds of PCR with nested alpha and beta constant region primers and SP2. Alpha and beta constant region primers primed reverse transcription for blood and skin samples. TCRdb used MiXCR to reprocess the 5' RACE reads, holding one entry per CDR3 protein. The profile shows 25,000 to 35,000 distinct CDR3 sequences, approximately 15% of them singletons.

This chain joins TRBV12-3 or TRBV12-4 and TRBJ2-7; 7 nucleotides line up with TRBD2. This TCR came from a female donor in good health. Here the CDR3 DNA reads TGTGCCAGCAACAGCGGGGTGTCCTACGAGCAGTACTTC. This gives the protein CASNSGVSYEQYF.